This entry lists 26 T cell receptor beta chains sequenced from one sample in a study of post-analysis software for immune sequencing data. Study-level points and caveats: Patients had higher frequencies than controls of about 5 TRBV segments, including TRBV5-6, TRBV5-1 and TRBV20-1.

Unique molecular identifiers were carried by the TCR beta cDNA libraries. TCRdb reanalysed the PCR reads using MiXCR and keeps one entry per CDR3 protein. Among about 260,000 distinct CDR3 sequences listed, 36% were seen once. These receptors lack a known antigen. Sequenced input: blood. The receptors here all came from a girl aged 5-17 years with multiple sclerosis.

This clonotype appeared many times. This rearrangement joins TRBV4-2 to TRBJ1-2, with 7 positions matching TRBD1. This CDR3 contains 14 residues. The trim removed 4 bases at V and 3 bases at J, leaving 5 bases unmatched. Germline CDR1 reads LGHNA; CDR2 reads YNFKEQ. The CDR3 region has the DNA TGTGCCAGCAGCCCGACAGGGACGGACTATGGCTACACCTTC. Translated: CASSPTGTDYGYTF.

This clonotype was seen many times. The genes are TRBV12-3 or TRBV12-4 and TRBJ1-5; TRBD1 might be the D (5 bases). Between the trimmed V and J ends, which lost 3 bases and 1 base, there was a span of 10 bases. The CDR3 runs 15 residues. The CDR3: CASSFGTGSNQPQHF. The CDR3 nucleotides read TGTGCCAGCAGTTTCGGGACGGGCAGCAATCAGCCCCAGCATTTT.

A few counts support this clonotype. The chain links TRBV13 to TRBJ2-7, with TRBD2 matching 12 bases. The germline CDR1 and CDR2 sequences are PRHDT and FYEKMQ (reference sequence). The CDR3 loop spans 17 amino acids. V trimming: 5 bases; J trimming: 3 bases; junction bases outside the gene matches: 11. CDR3 region: CASSLGLAGSTIYEQYF. CDR3 in DNA: TGTGCCAGCAGCCTTGGACTAGCGGGATCTACGATCTACGAGCAGTACTTC.

This clonotype has at least ten counts. The chain is built from TRBV9 and TRBJ2-5; 8 positions match TRBD2. V dropped 0 bases and J dropped 9; count of bases not matched to a gene: 7. The CDR3 sequence is 14 residues long. The V gene's germline CDR1 is SGDLS and CDR2 YYNGEE. The CDR3 reads CASSVGGGPGSQYF. The DNA for the CDR3 is TGTGCCAGCAGCGTAGGCGGGGGGCCCGGATCCCAGTACTTC.

The table lists this clonotype with many counts. This chain uses TRBV10-3 with TRBJ1-4, with TRBD1 matching over 10 bases. The CDR3 length is 13 residues. V lost 11 bases, J lost 7 bases, and 7 bases stayed unmatched. Per the germline V gene, CDR1 is ENHRY and CDR2 is SYGVKD. The DNA of the CDR3 is TGTGCCTTCCGGGACAGGGGCGGTGAAAAACTGTTTTTT. Residues: CAFRDRGGEKLFF.

A few counts support this clonotype. Just one base apart from a much larger clone, this may be a read error. The gene calls are TRBV6-5 and TRBJ2-3; TRBD2 is a possible D gene (6 bases). Trimming left V 4 bases short and J 10 bases short, with 15 bases between. Germline V gene sequence: CDR1 MNHEY, CDR2 SVGAGI. This CDR3 region has 13 residues. The CDR3 sequence: CASSSGRFGAQYF. In DNA, the CDR3 is TGTGCCAGCAGTTCAGGGAGGTTTGGTGCGCAGTATTTT.

Ten or more counts support this clonotype. The chain combines TRBV29-1 with TRBJ1-5; D remains ambiguous. Germline V gives CDR1 SQVTM, CDR2 ANQGSEA. CDR3 length: 15 residues. V dropped 6 bases and J dropped 1 base, with 16 bases sitting between them. DNA for the CDR3: TGCAGCGTGTCCCTGGACCTCGGGAGCAATCAGCCCCAGCATTTT. It is translated as CSVSLDLGSNQPQHF.

The chain employs TRBV20-1 and TRBJ1-6; D is possibly TRBD1 (6 bases). Germline V gene lookup returns CDR1 DFQATT and CDR2 SNEGSKA (reference sequence). V was cut by 0 bases and J by 0 bases, with 12 bases left in between. This CDR3 contains 17 residues. The CDR3 sequence: CSARDRGEYSYNSPLHF. The CDR3 bases are TGCAGTGCTAGAGACAGGGGAGAGTACTCCTATAATTCACCCCTCCACTTT.

At least ten counts were recorded for this clonotype. This sequence joins TRBV28 and TRBJ2-3, with 10 bases lining up with TRBD2. This CDR3 has 17 residues. Germline assignment: CDR1 MDHEN and CDR2 SYDVKM. Losses at the gene ends were 6 bases for V and 4 bases for J; bases not matched to a gene: 13. CDR3: CASRLTNFLAGADTQYF. In nucleotides, the CDR3 is TGTGCCAGCAGACTTACGAATTTCCTAGCGGGGGCAGATACGCAGTATTTT.

Only a few counts were recorded for this clonotype. A read error may be the cause here, since a much bigger clone is one base away. The V gene is TRBV3-1, the J gene TRBJ2-1; possibly TRBD1 or TRBD2 for D (5 bases each). The J call is in doubt because the DNA end fits TRBJ2-7 better. Germline CDR1 reads LGHDT; CDR2 reads YNNKEL (reference sequence). CDR3 length: 14 amino acids. CDR3 residues: CASSQRGSYNEQYF. The CDR3 region has the DNA TGTGCCAGCAGCCAACGGGGCTCCTACAATGAGCAGTACTTC.

This clonotype occurred many times. The chain links TRBV18 to TRBJ2-7; the D gene is possibly TRBD2 (5 bases). Germline CDR1 and CDR2: KGHSH and LQKENI. With 3 bases removed from V and 3 bases from J, the gap between germline ends came to 6 bases. The length of the CDR3 is 12 residues. The chain's CDR3 is CASSPGDYEQYF. CDR3 bases: TGTGCCAGCTCACCGGGAGACTACGAGCAGTACTTC.

This clonotype showed up many times. The J gene is TRBJ1-2, the V gene TRBV20-1; maybe TRBD1 (5 bases). The CDR3 has 13 amino acids. The germline gives CDR1 DFQATT, CDR2 SNEGSKA (reference sequence). The V end lost 0 bases, the J end lost 4 bases, and 9 bases lay between the germline ends. This CDR3 is CSARDGGSYGYTF. For the CDR3, the DNA is TGCAGTGCTAGAGATGGGGGGTCCTATGGCTACACCTTC.

This clonotype was counted at least ten times. The chain carries TRBV5-1 and TRBJ2-1, with D possibly TRBD2 on 6 matching bases. Germline V gene data show CDR1 as SGHRS and CDR2 as YFSETQ. Deletions cut 6 bases from V and 4 bases from J, with 14 bases between. The CDR3 extends over 14 amino acids. The chain's CDR3 is CASTSYGGYNEQFF. CDR3 sequence (DNA): TGCGCCAGCACCTCCTACGGAGGGTACAATGAGCAGTTCTTC.

In DNA, the CDR3 is TGTGCCAGCAGCTTAGTTCAGGGCAGGGGGCCTTTATTTGAGCAGTTCTTC. This translates into CASSLVQGRGPLFEQFF. The chain joins TRBV7-9 to TRBJ2-1, with 8 bases matching TRBD1. Looked up from germline, CDR1 is SEHNR and CDR2 is FQNEAQ (reference sequence). The CDR3 has 17 amino acids. The V and J ends lost 1 base and 9 bases, in that order; junction bases with no gene match: 14.

This clonotype has a handful of counts. This clone may be a read error of a much larger clone one base away. For the CDR3, the DNA is TGCAGTGCTAGCCCCCCGGCTAGCGGGGCGTCCGGTGAGCAGTACTTC. Encoded protein: CSASPPASGASGEQYF. The gene calls are TRBV20-1 and TRBJ2-5; 9 nucleotides agree with TRBD2. CDR3 size: 16 residues. Germline V gene data show CDR1 as DFQATT and CDR2 as SNEGSKA (reference sequence). The trim removed 3 bases at V and 11 bases at J, leaving 19 bases unmatched.

This clonotype was seen a handful of times. A much larger clone sits a single nucleotide away, making a read error possible. The chain carries TRBV3-1 and TRBJ2-1; no clear D. Looked up from germline, CDR1 is LGHDT and CDR2 is YNNKEL (reference sequence). CDR3 length: 13 amino acids. CDR3 sequence: CVSSHAARNEQFF. The CDR3 region has the DNA TGTGTCAGCAGCCACGCAGCGAGGAATGAGCAGTTCTTC.

Many counts were recorded for this clonotype. J is TRBJ2-1 and V is TRBV6-5, with 7 bases that match TRBD1. J gave up 3 bases and V 6 bases, and 5 bases lay outside the gene matches. The CDR3 has 14 residues. Germline V CDR1 and CDR2: MNHEY, SVGAGI. The DNA of the CDR3 is TGTGCCAGCAGCGACAGGGACCTCTACAATGAGCAGTTCTTC. It codes for CASSDRDLYNEQFF.

V gene TRBV18 combines with J gene TRBJ2-7; D is possibly TRBD1 or TRBD2 (5 bases each). CDR1 is KGHSH and CDR2 is LQKENI in the germline V gene. CDR3 length: 14 residues. CDR3 in amino acids: CASPQARGRDEQYF. CDR3 sequence (DNA): TGTGCGAGCCCACAGGCACGGGGAAGGGACGAGCAGTACTTC.

This clonotype was observed at least ten times. This rearrangement joins TRBV6-2 or TRBV6-3 to TRBJ2-1, with 9 bases lining up with TRBD2. The CDR3 consists of 16 residues. The germline V gene has CDR1 MNHEY and CDR2 SVGEGT. The V and J ends lost 7 bases and 2 bases, in that order; junction bases with no gene match: 9. CDR3 sequence: CASIGRRGGPYNEQFF. For the CDR3, the DNA is TGTGCCAGCATCGGAAGGCGGGGGGGCCCCTACAATGAGCAGTTCTTC.

This clonotype has a count of ten or more. The rearrangement links TRBV3-1 to TRBJ1-2, with 7 nucleotides matching TRBD1. The junction had 6 bases not matched to a gene; V was cut back by 1 base and J by 4 bases. CDR1 and CDR2 (germline): LGHDT, YNNKEL (reference sequence). The CDR3 extends over 15 amino acids. The CDR3 DNA reads as TGTGCCAGCAGCCAAGGGACAGGCCGGGTCTATGGCTACACCTTC. As protein: CASSQGTGRVYGYTF.

This clonotype was seen ten or more times. The DNA of the CDR3 is TGCAGTGCTAGTTTATGGCGGGGGGCCACAGATACGCAGTATTTT. This sequence encodes CSASLWRGATDTQYF. The rearrangement uses TRBV20-1 and TRBJ2-3, with 8 bases lining up with TRBD2. J was trimmed by 2 bases and V by 3 bases; bases with no gene match: 7. CDR3 length: 15 amino acids. The V gene's germline CDR1 is DFQATT and CDR2 SNEGSKA (reference sequence).

Note on this clonotype: A junction end diverges from the germline sequence, so it may reflect a read error. V is TRBV7-8 and J is TRBJ2-3; TRBD2 aligns across 15 bases. This CDR3 spans 17 amino acids. The germline V gene encodes CDR1 SGHVS and CDR2 FQNEAQ. The CDR3 is CVSSPGLAGGVQGTQYF. In DNA form, the CDR3 reads TGTGTCAGCAGCCCAGGACTAGCGGGGGGGGTCCAGGGTACGCAGTATTTT.

The V call is TRBV20-1, the J call TRBJ1-5; 7 nucleotides agree with TRBD1. Germline V gene lookup returns CDR1 DFQATT and CDR2 SNEGSKA (reference sequence). The ends lost 3 bases at V and 3 bases at J; junction bases unmatched: 8. The CDR3 extends over 15 amino acids. CDR3 sequence: CSASPGGRVNQPQHF. CDR3 bases: TGCAGTGCTAGCCCAGGGGGAAGAGTCAATCAGCCCCAGCATTTT.

Ten or more counts support this clonotype. V usage is TRBV4-2 and J usage is TRBJ2-1; 7 nucleotides agree with TRBD1. CDR1 and CDR2 (germline): LGHNA, YNFKEQ. V shed 3 bases and J 0 bases; nucleotides not matched to a gene: 23. The CDR3 loop spans 22 amino acids. CDR3 sequence: CASSHAGLDVVGGPSSYNEQFF. Written as DNA, the CDR3 is TGTGCCAGCAGCCATGCTGGGCTAGACGTAGTAGGGGGCCCTAGCTCCTACAATGAGCAGTTCTTC.

In its sample, this clonotype was seen a few times. The chain joins TRBV5-1 to TRBJ1-3; no firm D call. Per the germline V gene, CDR1 is SGHRS and CDR2 is YFSETQ. This CDR3 is built from 13 residues. Trimming left V 3 bases short and J 3 bases short, with 7 bases between. CDR3 nucleotides: TGCGCCAGCAGCTCGACAAGTGGAAACACCATATATTTT. Translation gives CASSSTSGNTIYF.

With respect to this clonotype: This clone may be a read error of a much larger clone one base away. The V call is TRBV3-1, the J call TRBJ2-4, with TRBD2 identical over 12 bases. Gene TRBJ2-5 matches the end of the DNA better, so the J call may be wrong. Germline V gives CDR1 LGHDT, CDR2 YNNKEL (reference sequence). This CDR3 has 15 residues. The CDR3 sequence is CAGRQRLAGEETQYF. CDR3 DNA: TGTGCCGGCAGACAACGACTAGCGGGGGAAGAGACCCAGTACTTC.